This entry describes one T cell receptor (beta chain). Its antigen is unknown. This sample is part of a study of cytomegalovirus exposure and HLA in healthy donors. PCR employed 60 Vbeta and 13 Jbeta primers. Using immunoSEQ multiplex PCR, the repertoire was profiled, and TCRdb retains in-frame clones only, with some absent. The sample gives about 110,000 clones, roughly 80% of which show up once; about 2.3% is in the top ten. This CDR3 has 15 amino acids. The study's findings and limits: Many donors carried some public TCRs, although rarity characterized most TCR sequences. Through in vitro validation, three CMV-associated chains were shown to be specific for CMV antigens.

V and J are TRBV21-1 and TRBJ1-2; the table's D gene call, TRBD1, was not cross checked with the DNA. TRBV21-1 is a listed pseudogene. The source material was PBMCs. The clonotype originates from a middle-aged man in good health and CMV-seronegative. This chain's CDR3 is CASIPSDKSNYGYTF. Here the CDR3 DNA reads TGTGCCAGCATACCCAGTGACAAGAGTAACTATGGCTACACCTTC.